The rows below give T cell receptor beta chains drawn from one sample of a study of blood T cell repertoires in COVID-19. The table came from immunoSEQ multiplex PCR; TCRdb's copy has only in-frame clones and leaves some out. The data contain approximately 250,000 clones, 75% to 85% of them seen just once; the ten biggest clones take up 8.5% to 9.5%. The sequencing sample was made of PBMCs or T cells enriched from blood (not recorded which). These receptors came from a woman aged 50 to 60 with acute COVID-19. Both conserved end residues are part of each CDR3. A D gene is named only where the DNA matches it firmly. Clone size is not always given. Where it is, it says once, few, many or a class for expanded clones.

>TRBV6-1|-|TRBJ1-2|TRBD1
CASSDGTGVGYTF
TGTGCCAGCAGTGACGGGACAGGGGTTGGCTACACCTTC
>TRBV5-1|-|TRBJ1-2|-
CASTQALSSYGYTF
TGCGCCAGCACCCAGGCCCTGAGCAGCTATGGCTACACCTTC
>TRBV7-2|-|TRBJ1-5|TRBD1
CASSLDRGGNQPQHF
TGTGCCAGCAGCCTGGACAGGGGCGGCAATCAGCCCCAGCATTTT
>TRBV21-1|once|TRBJ1-2|-
CASSKGRCYGYTF
TGTGCCAGCAGCAAGGGCAGGTGCTATGGCTACACCTTC
>TRBV11-3|-|TRBJ1-2|-
CASSSDRGYGYTF
TGTGCCAGCAGCTCAGACCGAGGCTATGGCTACACCTTC
>TRBV2|-|TRBJ1-3|-
CASSEAAERNTIYF
TGTGCCAGCAGTGAAGCGGCGGAAAGAAACACCATATATTTT
>TRBV12-3/TRBV12-4|-|TRBJ1-2|-
CASSLKGDGYTF
TGTGCCAGCAGTTTAAAGGGGGATGGCTACACCTTC
>TRBV19|-|TRBJ1-3|-
CASSISSGNTIYF
TGTGCCAGTAGTATTAGCTCTGGAAACACCATATATTTT
>TRBV18|few|TRBJ2-2|TRBD2
CASSAGLNTGELFF
TGTGCCAGCTCGGCGGGACTAAACACCGGGGAGCTGTTTTTT
>TRBV12-3/TRBV12-4|-|TRBJ1-2|-
CASSLEVIWGYTF
TGTGCCAGCAGTCTCGAGGTGATTTGGGGCTACACCTTC